The present TCR beta chain was sequenced within a study of blood T cell repertoires in COVID-19. About the research overall: The United States, Italy and Spain provided the acute and convalescent COVID-19 samples.

The CDR3 loop spans 14 amino acids. CDR1 is LNHNV, CDR2 YYDKDF, per germline (reference sequence). Trimming left V 0 bases short and J 5 bases short, with 10 bases between. This clone has more than one count but fewer than ten. Data came from immunoSEQ multiplex PCR; TCRdb stores just in-frame clones and leaves some out. The sample has 60,000 to 75,000 clones; around 85% are singletons. The source is a woman in her forties or fifties with acute or convalescent COVID-19. The sample consisted of peripheral blood. This chain joins TRBV15 and TRBJ1-1, with no clear D. CDR3 sequence reads: CATSRDGLSTEAFF. CDR3 DNA sequence: TGTGCCACCAGCAGAGATGGGCTGAGTACTGAAGCTTTCTTT.